The 6 T cell receptor beta chains listed next were all sequenced from one sample in a study of vaccination effects on CD4 cells after COVID-19 (dated by TCRdb to 2021 to 2024). After around eleven days of culture, CD4+ T cells were isolated with the EasySep CD4+ T cell isolation kit. Participants received two doses of either the BNT162b2 or the mRNA-1273 mRNA SARS-CoV-2 vaccine. The library was generated by the immunoSEQ multiplex PCR assay. Here the immuneACCESS table is served through TCRdb, limited to in-frame sequences with V and J called. Missing clones are a known gap in these copies; in checked studies unresolved V genes cover under half, and the rest lacks a known reason. Within this sample are fewer than 35,000 clones, with roughly 81% of them counted one time only. About 15% of the sample belongs to the ten largest clones. No antigen has been assigned to these receptors. The sample in question was CD4+ T cells from PBMCs cultured without peptide, obtained after COVID-19 vaccination. The receptor set was obtained from a human donor who received a COVID-19 vaccine.

In this sample, this clone turned up once. The rearrangement joins TRBV19 to TRBJ1-1; D is uncertain. Trimming stripped 6 bases from V and 7 bases from J, with 18 bases between. The CDR3 extends over 14 amino acids. From germline, CDR1 is LNHDA and CDR2 SQIVND (reference sequence). CDR3 nucleotides: TGTGCCAGTAGAGGCTTCCGGGGTCGAGGTGAAGCTTTCTTT. Translated: CASRGFRGRGEAFF.

The gene calls are TRBV3-1 (or the pseudogene TRBV3-2) and TRBJ1-2, with TRBD1 matching 9 bases. This CDR3 comprises 16 residues. J lost 5 bases, V lost 1 base, and 8 bases had no gene match. Germline V gene lookup returns CDR1 LGHDT and CDR2 YNNKEL (reference sequence). This CDR3 is CASSQGQGQGLYGYTF. In DNA, the CDR3 is TGTGCCAGCAGCCAAGGACAGGGACAGGGTCTGTATGGCTACACCTTC.

This chain links TRBV5-1 with TRBJ2-7; the D is unclear. This CDR3 region has 13 residues. In germline, CDR1 is SGHRS, CDR2 YFSETQ. Between the trimmed V and J ends, which lost 2 bases and 3 bases, there was a span of 9 bases. DNA of the CDR3: TGCGCCAGCAGCTTAGGGCAGAACTACGAGCAGTACTTC. As protein: CASSLGQNYEQYF.

This sequence joins TRBV7-9 and TRBJ2-7; a possible D gene is TRBD1 (5 bases). The CDR3 extends over 16 amino acids. Germline CDR1 is SEHNR and CDR2 is FQNEAQ (reference sequence). Trimming shortened V by 2 bases and J by 2 bases, and 16 bases separated the two germline ends. The CDR3 sequence: CASSLIGWGSTYEQYF. The CDR3 region has the DNA TGTGCCAGCAGCTTAATAGGGTGGGGCAGTACCTACGAGCAGTACTTC.

V usage is TRBV4-1 and J usage is TRBJ2-4; D is unclear. V was cut by 2 bases and J by 2 bases, with 19 bases left in between. CDR3 length equals 18 residues. CDR1 and CDR2 from the germline V gene are MGHRA and YSYEKL. The CDR3 reads CASSQWPSGLLTKNIQYF. CDR3 nucleotide sequence: TGCGCCAGCAGCCAATGGCCCTCGGGCCTACTAACCAAAAACATTCAGTACTTC.

This chain connects TRBV30 to TRBJ1-2, with D tentatively TRBD1 (6 bases). V dropped 4 bases and J dropped 2 bases, with 11 bases sitting between them. The CDR3 totals 13 residues. The germline gives CDR1 GTSNPN, CDR2 SVGIG (reference sequence). DNA of the CDR3: TGTGCCTGGATGACACAGGGAAACTATGGCTACACCTTC. Its protein product is CAWMTQGNYGYTF.